The next 15 T cell receptor beta chains were all read from a single sample in a study of T cells in Graves' hyperthyroidism and ophthalmopathy. TCR beta CDR3 regions were amplified from RNA. The TCR CDR3 first-round RT-PCR relied on the HTBI primer set. TCRdb ran MiXCR on the multiplex PCR reads and lists one entry per CDR3 protein. The sample comprises roughly 740,000 distinct CDR3 sequences, around 15% of which are singletons, and roughly 8% rests with the top ten. Sequencing was carried out using blood. Receptor source: a man aged 18 to 30 with Graves' hyperthyroidism.

This clonotype was counted only a few times. The chain uses TRBV12-5 and TRBJ1-2; a weak D match, TRBD1 (6 bases). Germline V gene data show CDR1 as LGHNT and CDR2 as FRNRAP. V shed 3 bases and J shed 4 bases, with 24 bases lying between them. This CDR3 is built from 18 residues. CDR3 residues: CASGFRRLRQDHFYGYTF. Here the CDR3 DNA reads TGTGCTAGTGGTTTCCGTCGACTCCGACAGGATCACTTCTATGGCTACACCTTC. The full variable domain, rest sourced from reference TRBV12-5 and TRBJ1-2, is DARVTQTPRHKVTEMGQEVTMRCQPILGHNTVFWYRQTMMQGLELLAYFRNRAPLDDSGMPKDRFSAEMPDATLATLKIQPSEPRDSAVYFCASGFRRLRQDHFYGYTFGSGTRLTVV.

The chain has TRBV12-3 or TRBV12-4 and TRBJ1-1, with 9 bases that match TRBD1. The CDR3 covers 15 residues. V shed 4 bases and J 5 bases; nucleotides not matched to a gene: 8. CDR3 in amino acids: CASSSGDRVYTEAFF. The DNA for the CDR3 is TGTGCCAGCAGTTCCGGGGACAGGGTATATACTGAAGCTTTCTTT.

This clonotype appeared once. With a much larger clone just one base away, this may be a read error. V and J are TRBV27 and TRBJ2-7; 10 bases match TRBD2. CDR3 length: 15 residues. Looked up from germline, CDR1 is MNHEY and CDR2 is SMNVEV (reference sequence). This chain's CDR3 is CASNLRLAGHYEQYF. CDR3 bases: TGTGCCAGCAATTTACGACTAGCGGGCCATTACGAGCAGTACTTC.

V usage is TRBV6-2 or TRBV6-3 and J usage is TRBJ2-7; D might be TRBD2 (6 bases). Deletions cut 7 bases from V and 0 bases from J, with 13 bases between. The V gene's germline CDR1 is MNHEY and CDR2 SVGEGT. This CDR3 has 14 residues. DNA for the CDR3: TGTGCCAGCACTCGGGACGGGAGCTCCTACGAGCAGTACTTC. Translating gives CASTRDGSSYEQYF.

This clonotype was detected only a few times. In DNA form, the CDR3 reads TGCAGCGTTGTTAGTAGACTAGCCCTAAACTACGAGCAGTACTTC. This gives the protein CSVVSRLALNYEQYF. This rearrangement joins TRBV29-1 to TRBJ2-7; 7 bases map to TRBD2. Germline V gives CDR1 SQVTM, CDR2 ANQGSEA. J was trimmed by 3 bases and V by 4 bases; bases with no gene match: 12. The length of the CDR3 is 15 residues.

This clonotype occurred many times. This chain links TRBV2 with TRBJ2-1; 10 nucleotides agree with TRBD2. V trimming: 6 bases; J trimming: 5 bases; junction bases outside the gene matches: 4. Germline CDR1 reads SNHLY; CDR2 reads FYNNEI. The CDR3 totals 14 residues. CDR3 sequence (DNA): TGTGCCAGCAGGCCAGCGGGAGGGGACAATGAGCAGTTCTTC. It encodes CASRPAGGDNEQFF.

This clonotype was recorded many times. The chain uses TRBV6-1 and TRBJ2-7; 7 bases align to TRBD1. The CDR3 contains 17 residues. CDR1 is MNHNS and CDR2 is SASEGT in the germline V gene. V was pared by 6 bases and J by 3 bases, with 17 bases of the junction left unmatched. The CDR3 is CASRDWGGQASNYEQYF. CDR3 bases: TGTGCCAGCAGGGATTGGGGCGGACAGGCCTCAAACTACGAGCAGTACTTC.

In this sample, this clonotype turned up a few times. This chain uses TRBV5-1 with TRBJ2-5; TRBD2 agrees at 7 bases. CDR1 and CDR2 from the germline V gene are SGHRS and YFSETQ. V trimming: 0 bases; J trimming: 5 bases; junction bases outside the gene matches: 7. The CDR3 spans 15 residues. CDR3 protein: CASSLGTSMAETQYF. The CDR3 DNA is TGCGCCAGCAGCTTGGGGACTAGTATGGCGGAGACCCAGTACTTC.

This clonotype was counted only a few times. The genes are TRBV3-1 and TRBJ1-5; D gene uncertain. Trimming stripped 4 bases from V and 5 bases from J, with 12 bases between. Germline V gene lookup returns CDR1 LGHDT and CDR2 YNNKEL (reference sequence). CDR3 length equals 14 residues. The CDR3 spells CASSLHGRDQPQHF. In DNA, the CDR3 is TGTGCCAGCAGCCTCCACGGAAGGGATCAGCCCCAGCATTTT.

This clonotype came up a few times. J is TRBJ1-2 and V is TRBV6-5; 9 nucleotides agree with TRBD1. V lost 5 bases to trimming and J lost 2 bases; unmatched junction nucleotides: 6. The germline CDR1 and CDR2 sequences are MNHEY and SVGAGI. This CDR3 spans 15 amino acids. CDR3 DNA: TGTGCCAGCAGTCACGACAGGGGGTGGAACTATGGCTACACCTTC. Its translation: CASSHDRGWNYGYTF.

The rearrangement links TRBV6-1 to TRBJ2-2; 13 bases map to TRBD2. The germline gives CDR1 MNHNS, CDR2 SASEGT. The CDR3 has 15 amino acids. The V gene end was trimmed by 7 bases and the J gene end by 5 bases; junction bases not matched to a gene: 4. The CDR3 sequence: CASTTSGRRTGELFF. CDR3 sequence (DNA): TGTGCCAGCACGACTAGCGGGAGGAGGACCGGGGAGCTGTTTTTT.

V usage is TRBV28 and J usage is TRBJ2-3; 9 nucleotides agree with TRBD1. J was trimmed by 5 bases and V by 5 bases; bases with no gene match: 8. Looked up from germline, CDR1 is MDHEN and CDR2 is SYDVKM. The CDR3 extends over 15 amino acids. CDR3 bases: TGTGCCAGCAGTATCACAGGGGGCAGGGTAGATACGCAGTATTTT. Protein sequence: CASSITGGRVDTQYF. Full variable domain (rest looked up from reference TRBV28 and TRBJ2-3): DVKVTQSSRYLVKRTGEKVFLECVQDMDHENMFWYRQDPGLGLRLIYFSYDVKMKEKGDIPEGYSVSREKKERFSLILESASTNQTSMYLCASSITGGRVDTQYFGPGTRLTVL.

This clonotype has only a few counts. The CDR3 nucleotides read TGTGTCCCCTCGCTACTAGCGGGAGAGGCAGATACGCAGTATTTT. Protein: CVPSLLAGEADTQYF. The chain has TRBV10-3 and TRBJ2-3; 11 bases agree with TRBD2. The CDR3 runs 15 residues. CDR1 and CDR2 from the germline V gene are ENHRY and SYGVKD.

This clonotype was detected ten times or more. The rearrangement links TRBV28 to TRBJ2-7; 7 bases agree with TRBD2. Germline values: CDR1 MDHEN, CDR2 SYDVKM. Germline trimming cut 6 bases from V and 4 bases from J; bases unmatched to any gene: 12. The CDR3 is 15 amino acids. The CDR3 loop is CASSLVSAGSYEQYF. The CDR3 DNA follows: TGTGCCAGCAGCCTTGTATCAGCGGGATCTTACGAGCAGTACTTC.

This clonotype was seen more than once but under ten times. The chain couples TRBV4-1 to TRBJ2-7; 10 bases line up with TRBD2. This CDR3 has 16 amino acids. J lost 4 bases, V lost 0 bases, and 6 bases had no gene match. The V gene's germline CDR1 is MGHRA and CDR2 YSYEKL. CDR3: CASSQDALAGVYEQYF. In DNA form, the CDR3 reads TGCGCCAGCAGCCAAGACGCGCTAGCGGGAGTGTACGAGCAGTACTTC.